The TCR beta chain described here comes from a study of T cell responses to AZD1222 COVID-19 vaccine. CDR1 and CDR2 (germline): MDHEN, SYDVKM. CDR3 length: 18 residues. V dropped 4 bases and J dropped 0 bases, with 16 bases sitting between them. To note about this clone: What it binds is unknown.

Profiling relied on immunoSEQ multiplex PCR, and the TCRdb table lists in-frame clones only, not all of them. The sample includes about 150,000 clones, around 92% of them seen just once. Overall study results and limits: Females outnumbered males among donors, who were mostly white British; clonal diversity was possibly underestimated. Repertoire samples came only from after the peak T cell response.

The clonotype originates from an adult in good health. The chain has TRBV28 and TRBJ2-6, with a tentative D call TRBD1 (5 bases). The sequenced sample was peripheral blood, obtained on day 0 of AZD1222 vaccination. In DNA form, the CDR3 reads TGTGCCAGCAGTTCCAGGACAAGGGGCGCCTCTGGGGCCAACGTCCTGACTTTC. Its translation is CASSSRTRGASGANVLTF.